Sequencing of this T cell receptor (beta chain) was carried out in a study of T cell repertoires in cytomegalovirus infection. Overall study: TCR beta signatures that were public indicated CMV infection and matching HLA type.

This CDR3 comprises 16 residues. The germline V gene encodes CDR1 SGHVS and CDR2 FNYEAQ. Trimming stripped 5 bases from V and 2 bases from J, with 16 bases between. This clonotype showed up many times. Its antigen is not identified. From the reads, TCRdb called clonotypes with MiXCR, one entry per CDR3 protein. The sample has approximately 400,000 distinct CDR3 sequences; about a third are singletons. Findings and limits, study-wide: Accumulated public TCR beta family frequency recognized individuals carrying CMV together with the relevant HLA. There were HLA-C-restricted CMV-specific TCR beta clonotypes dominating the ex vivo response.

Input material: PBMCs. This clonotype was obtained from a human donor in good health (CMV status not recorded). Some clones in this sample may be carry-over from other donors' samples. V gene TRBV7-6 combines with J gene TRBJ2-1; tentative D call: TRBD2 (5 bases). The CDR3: CASSPRRGRTYNEQFF. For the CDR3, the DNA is TGTGCCAGCAGCCCCAGACGGGGTCGAACCTACAATGAGCAGTTCTTC.